This T cell receptor (beta chain) was recovered during a study of T cell responses to AZD1222 COVID-19 vaccine (dated by TCRdb to the early 2020s). Background on the whole study: AZD1222 recipients given second doses at about 4 weeks or at about 12 weeks were pooled, since spike-specific TCR depth and breadth were not found to differ between the two schedules. A total of 233 trial participants underwent TCR sequencing, of whom some 210 received two doses of AZD1222 and around 26 received two doses of the MenACWY control vaccine. Enrollment into the trials was organized by age into subgroups of 18-55, 56-69 and 70-plus years, and those subgroups contained roughly 140, 27 and 60 TCR-sequenced participants, respectively. Points the paper makes about the study in general: In the small 56-69-year group, the increase in depth fell short of significance, most likely because of low power. Most participants were white British and females outnumbered males, and the authors suggested that clonal diversity may have been underestimated. CD4 TCRs associated with the vaccine covered the entire spike protein, and the dominant responses were in regions 160-218 and 743-854. Spike-specific TCR breadth and depth rose significantly after two AZD1222 doses compared with day 0 and with MenACWY recipients. Because no day 14 peak-response samples were available, repertoires were characterized only after the peak T cell response. Conclusions about previously exposed vaccinees are limited, since just six AZD1222 recipients were seropositive for SARS-CoV-2 at baseline. Reportedly, almost half of the unique spike-specific TCRs recognized epitopes lying outside the regions that are mutated in the B.1.351 and B.1.1.7 variants.

With regard to this clone: No antigen is known for it. The input lacks base qualities; no much larger clone sits a single base away.

This specimen's time point label, interpreted: baseline before first vaccination. Vaccinee samples came from UK trials COV001 and COV002, including a single-blind randomized controlled phase 2/3 trial of AZD1222 (ChAdOx1 nCoV-19) in healthy adults. For TCRbeta chain sequencing, PBMC samples were collected from trial participants at day 0 and at day 28 after the second dose. Looking up the germline V gene yields CDR1 SGHRS and CDR2 YFSETQ. At the junction V is shortened by 1 base and J by 6 bases; bases outside the gene matches: 7. The CDR3 starts with the cysteine, ends with the phenylalanine, and has 16 residues. The only DNA kept is the CDR3, 48 bases in frame from the first base. The CDR3 regions of human TCRbeta chains were subjected to immunosequencing. On the study's bioinformatics: TCRs in the repertoires were compared against a reference library of SARS-CoV-2-specific TCRs that had been generated with the MIRA antigen-specificity platform. Breadth meant the fraction of unique TCRs that were SARS-CoV-2-associated, whereas depth meant the fraction of total T cells that were SARS-CoV-2-associated. Using the MIRA data, every spike-specific TCR was mapped to the spike region that the TCR reacted to and assigned to either a CD4 or a CD8 class. Log10-transformed breadth and depth values were compared by one-way ANOVA with Sidak's multiple comparisons tests. Sourced from immuneACCESS, this table was stored by TCRdb with only in-frame sequences that have V and J called. A share of the clones is absent; for the studies checked, an unresolved V gene accounts for under half, and the remainder has no known explanation. For V, J and clone size, that table is used; D and trimming come from the DNA. In all, the sample holds over 100,000 clones, and roughly nine tenths of those were seen once. 7.5% of the sample is in the top ten clones.

Sequencing used peripheral blood, obtained on day 0 of AZD1222 vaccination. The rearrangement joined TRBV5-1 to TRBJ2-1, with 10 middle bases fitting TRBD1. The receptor was isolated from an adult in good health. Read as DNA, the sequence is TGCGCCAGCAGCTTGTTTGGGAGACAGGGGGCCAATGAGCAGTTCTTC. It specifies CASSLFGRQGANEQFF.